The T cell receptor (beta chain) described here comes from a study of T cell responses to AZD1222 COVID-19 vaccine. Background on the study: Second-dose intervals near 4 or 12 weeks were combined.

V lost 4 bases, J lost 5 bases, and 11 bases lay in between. The CDR3 runs to 13 residues. CDR1 and CDR2 from the germline V gene are MNHEY and SVGAGI. Findings and caveats of the study: At study baseline, merely more than 5 AZD1222 recipients were seropositive. Within unmutated variant regions lay the reported targets of nearly half of spike-specific TCRs. Scientists sampled the repertoires only once the peak T cell response had passed.

About this clone itself: Its cognate antigen is unknown.

Here immunoSEQ multiplex PCR was the method, and the copy in TCRdb shows in-frame clones only, minus some. The sample holds 80,000 to 130,000 clones, approximately 87% seen once. The input for sequencing was peripheral blood, taken on day 0 of AZD1222 vaccination. The chain links TRBV6-5 to TRBJ1-1; no definite D call. The clonotype was recovered from an adult in good health. CDR3 nucleotides: TGTGCCAGCAGTTGGGGAGGGAGTACTGAAGCTTTCTTT. Translated, it gives CASSWGGSTEAFF.